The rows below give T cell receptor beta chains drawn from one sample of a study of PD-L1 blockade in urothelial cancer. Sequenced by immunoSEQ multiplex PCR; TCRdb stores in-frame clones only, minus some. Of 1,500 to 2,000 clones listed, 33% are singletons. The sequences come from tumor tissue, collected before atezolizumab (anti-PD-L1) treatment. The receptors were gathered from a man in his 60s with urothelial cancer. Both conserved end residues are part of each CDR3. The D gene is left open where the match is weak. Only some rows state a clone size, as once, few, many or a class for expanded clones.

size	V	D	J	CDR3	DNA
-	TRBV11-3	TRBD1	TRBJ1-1	CASSKDRVVTEAFF	TGTGCCAGCAGTAAAGACAGGGTGGTCACTGAAGCTTTCTTT
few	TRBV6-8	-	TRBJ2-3	CASSRSEGTQYF	TGTGCCAGCAGTCGCAGTGAGGGTACGCAGTATTTT
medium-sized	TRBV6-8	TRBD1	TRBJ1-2	CASGGTGYGYTF	TGTGCCAGCGGAGGGACAGGGTACGGCTACACCTTC
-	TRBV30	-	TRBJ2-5	CAWSVPASTGTQYF	TGTGCCTGGAGTGTACCTGCCTCTACCGGGACCCAGTACTTC
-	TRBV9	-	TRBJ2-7	CASSVGSAPSYEQYF	TGTGCCAGCAGTGTGGGGTCTGCCCCCAGCTACGAGCAGTACTTC
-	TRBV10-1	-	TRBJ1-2	CASSETLGYGYTF	TGCGCCAGCAGTGAAACGCTAGGCTATGGCTACACCTTC
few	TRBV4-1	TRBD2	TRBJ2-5	CASSGGGRETQYF	TGCGCCAGCAGCGGCGGGGGTAGGGAGACCCAGTACTTC
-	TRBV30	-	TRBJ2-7	CAWSVRRGGEQYF	TGTGCCTGGAGTGTACGCCGGGGCGGCGAGCAGTACTTC
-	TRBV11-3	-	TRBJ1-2	CASSLAGGLDGYTF	TGTGCCAGCAGCTTGGCCGGGGGATTAGATGGCTACACCTTC
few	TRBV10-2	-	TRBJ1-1	CASSGWWGRQMNTEAFF	TGCGCCAGCAGTGGGTGGTGGGGCAGGCAGATGAACACTGAAGCTTTCTTT
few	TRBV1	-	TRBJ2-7	CASSQEASGGVYEQYF	TGCGCCAGCAGCCAAGAGGCTAGCGGGGGAGTATACGAGCAGTACTTC
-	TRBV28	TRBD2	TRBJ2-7	CASSFGTQGRGADEQYF	TGTGCCAGCAGCTTTGGTACTCAAGGGCGGGGGGCCGACGAGCAGTACTTC
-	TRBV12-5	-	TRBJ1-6	CASGLGDLPNSPLHF	TGTGCTAGTGGTCTGGGTGATTTGCCGAATTCACCCCTCCACTTT
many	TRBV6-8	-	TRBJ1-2	CASSYRRGVNGGYTF	TGTGCCAGCAGTTACAGGAGGGGGGTTAATGGTGGCTACACCTTC
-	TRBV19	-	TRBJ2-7	CASSITDGSYEQYF	TGTGCCAGTAGTATAACAGACGGCTCCTACGAGCAGTACTTC
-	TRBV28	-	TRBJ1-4	CATTGDVQGRNEKLFF	TGTGCCACCACTGGGGATGTACAGGGAAGGAATGAAAAACTGTTTTTT
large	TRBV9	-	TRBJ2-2	CASSPSNTGELFF	TGTGCCAGCAGCCCCAGCAACACCGGGGAGCTGTTTTTT
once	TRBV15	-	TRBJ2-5	CATSPGTQQETQYF	TGTGCCACCAGCCCCGGGACACAACAAGAGACCCAGTACTTC
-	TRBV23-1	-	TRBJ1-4	CASSRTENEKLFF	TGCGCCAGCAGCCGAACGGAAAATGAAAAACTGTTTTTT
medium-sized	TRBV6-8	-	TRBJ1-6	CASSSRHGSPLHF	TGTGCCAGCAGTTCCCGACATGGTTCACCCCTCCACTTT
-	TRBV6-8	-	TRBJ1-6	CASRLRTSSASNSPLHF	TGTGCCAGCCGACTGCGAACCTCCAGCGCCAGCAATTCACCCCTCCACTTT
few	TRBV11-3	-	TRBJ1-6	CASSANVGNSPLHF	TGTGCCAGCAGCGCCAACGTGGGGAATTCACCCCTCCACTTT
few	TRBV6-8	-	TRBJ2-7	CASSVAEPYEQYF	TGTGCCAGCAGTGTGGCAGAACCATACGAGCAGTACTTC
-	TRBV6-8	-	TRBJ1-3	CASSRGGNTIYF	TGTGCCAGCAGCCGGGGGGGAAACACCATATATTTT
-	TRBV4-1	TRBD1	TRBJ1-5	CASSQGQGANQPQHF	TGCGCCAGCAGCCAAGGGCAGGGGGCAAATCAGCCCCAGCATTTT
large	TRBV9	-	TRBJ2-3	CASSAEGGATDTQYF	TGTGCCAGCAGCGCCGAGGGGGGGGCGACAGATACGCAGTATTTT
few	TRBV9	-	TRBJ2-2	CASSLLGGRAGELFF	TGTGCCAGCAGCCTCCTTGGAGGGCGGGCCGGGGAGCTGTTTTTT
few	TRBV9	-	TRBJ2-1	CASSGTGYSYNEQFF	TGTGCCAGCAGCGGTACGGGGTATTCCTACAATGAGCAGTTCTTC